The present entry profiles one TCR beta chain with its context. This clone was seen more than once but under ten times. Its antigen specificity is not known. No base qualities exist here, and no much larger clone lies one base off it. The immunoSEQ assay was applied to genomic DNA for TCRB CDR3 sequencing. The source study handled its data this way. Patient CD8+ clones larger than 1% were compared against published virus-specific TCRB sequences, and only a few matched. The analyses included only productive TCRB rearrangements. Defining a clone by its unique TCRB CDR3 sequence, the study calculated clonality as a productive clonality index derived from Shannon entropy. The template counts of each clone relative to the total templates per sample were used to calculate repertoire overlap between two samples. V-gene usage measured by flow cytometry correlated with TCRB sequencing V-gene usage, with a Spearman r of 0.5 to 0.65. This is the immuneACCESS table as TCRdb keeps it, with only in-frame sequences that have V and J called. A part of the clones is gone; compared with another copy, unresolved V genes explain less than half, and the rest is unexplained. For V, J and clone size, that table is used; D and trimming come from the DNA. The sample yields 15,000 or so clones; 60% to 85% were counted once. Roughly 12% of the sample is in the top ten clones.

This record belongs to a study of somatic mutations in cytotoxic T cells in rheumatoid arthritis (dated by TCRdb to between 2016 and 2019). As for the study more broadly: Right after diagnosis and prior to the start of any treatment, around 28 ml EDTA of peripheral blood was drawn from patients. Sorted V beta1+ cells also underwent TCRB sequencing, and some V beta antibody-stained T-cell populations were flow-sorted at nearly 100% purity on a FACSAria II or Sony SH800. To characterize clonality, the study used TCRB deep sequencing while asking whether somatic mutations are carried by expanded CD8+ T-cell clones in newly diagnosed, untreated rheumatoid arthritis. For roughly 61 rheumatoid arthritis patients and 15 to 25 healthy controls, TCRB deep sequencing was carried out. The median ages of the patient and control groups were essentially identical. What the research found in general, with its limitations: It was unknown which antigens the expanded CD8+ clones targeted, and their absence from virus-specific databases did not exclude viral specificity. The slight underrepresentation of TRBV07 in patients was not corrected for multiple comparisons. In about an eighth of the 65 patients the largest CD8+ clone exceeded 20% of CD8+ cells, and several identical CD8+ TCRB sequences were shared between blood and synovial fluid. Healthy controls showed no age-related increase in CD8+ clonality, whereas patients did (Spearman r ~ 0.49). There was no significant difference in CD8+ T-cell clonality between rheumatoid arthritis patients and age-matched healthy controls.

Flow cytometry confirmed the purity of CD4+ and CD8+ cells that had been isolated by positive magnetic bead selection on an AutoMACS. Initial screening for clonal expansions relied on flow cytometry with a TCR V beta antibody panel, after which sorted CD8+ fractions underwent TCRB deep sequencing for characterization. Peripheral blood mononuclear cells were isolated by Ficoll-Paque PLUS density gradient separation. DNA was extracted from CD4-enriched, CD8-enriched or PBMC samples with Nucleospin Tissue or Tissue XS kits and quantified with a Qubit 2.0 fluorometer. Based on the germline V gene, the CDR1 and CDR2 sequences are SGHVS and FNYEAQ. V lost 5 bases and J lost 0 bases, and the count of bases not matched to a germline gene is 10. From the cysteine through the phenylalanine, the CDR3 covers 16 amino acids. The read is trimmed to its CDR3 DNA, 48 bases read in frame from base 1.

Sequenced input: CD8+ T cells sorted from blood. This chain joins TRBV7-6 to TRBJ2-7; TRBD1 agrees with 7 junctional bases. The sequence was obtained from an adult with rheumatoid arthritis. The DNA sequence reads TGTGCCAGCAGCCCAAGACAGGGCCCCAGCTCCTACGAGCAGTACTTC. Its coded protein is CASSPRQGPSSYEQYF.